This T cell receptor beta chain was sequenced in a study of cytomegalovirus exposure and HLA in healthy donors. PCR used 60 Vbeta primers and 13 Jbeta primers. Sequencing used immunoSEQ multiplex PCR; TCRdb keeps in-frame clones, though not all of them. Among 55,000 to 70,000 clones listed, roughly 80% were seen once. Germline CDR1 reads MDHEN; CDR2 reads SYDVKM. V shed 6 bases and J 8 bases; nucleotides not matched to a gene: 12. There are 15 residues in the CDR3. Material for sequencing was PBMCs. The V call is TRBV28, the J call TRBJ1-4, with TRBD1 identical over 7 bases. The sequence was obtained from a human donor in good health. CDR3: CASSRTGSRGEKLFF. As DNA, the CDR3 is TGTGCCAGCAGCCGGACAGGTTCCAGAGGGGAAAAACTGTTTTTT.